This T cell receptor beta chain was found in a study of shared clonotypes between healthy human individuals (dated by TCRdb to about 2020). For the study in its entirety: The cohort comprised a couple of women and three men aged 18 to 49 years. For each donor, three plates each were used for CD4 naive and CD4 memory, two plates were used for CD8 naive, and one plate was used for CD8 memory. Different laboratories and diverse techniques were used to prepare libraries and sequence TCR repertoires, to increase sequencing depth and limit assay-specific biases. Per donor, leukapheresis produced somewhere between about 0.94 and 9 billion PBMCs. To estimate repertoire size and how much clonotypes are shared between individuals, the study performed deep sequencing of blood TCR repertoires from about 5 healthy adults.

V is cut by 1 base and J by 0 bases, and the space between the germline ends is 15 bases. CDR1 and CDR2 are drawn from the germline V gene: KGHSH, LQKENI. Taken from cysteine to phenylalanine, the CDR3 has 18 residues. Only the CDR3 part of the read is kept: 54 bases, read in frame from the first base. Findings and caveats that apply to the study as a whole: Even with the large sequencing depth, rarefaction of the sorted-subset datasets indicated that sequencing was incomplete. Sampling was restricted to blood, and TCR repertoires in tissues likely differ from the TCR repertoires found in blood. Higher generation probabilities were observed for clonotypes shared by all four sorted-subset donors than for non-shared clonotypes. Because the study included a small number of donors, the genetic and exposure-history diversity represented was limited. Naive subsets generally had larger estimated clonotype richness than memory subsets did. Across a handful of donors, around 5% of naive CD4, around 3.5% of naive CD8, around 2.5% of memory CD4, and approximately 0.4% of memory CD8 clonotypes were shared. Pairwise subsampling indicated that sequencing depth was expected to affect the degree of clonotype sharing among donors.

Using the deep immunoSEQ assay, multiplex PCR amplified TCR CDR3 regions from genomic DNA. Extracted genomic DNA from each cell subset was distributed evenly across all wells of several immunoSEQ 96-well plates, and each plate was treated as a replicate. Each replicate PCR for sorted subsets received about 200 ng genomic DNA, equal to about 30,000 T cell genomes. Purified libraries were quantified with a Qubit 3.0 fluorometer, sized on a Bioanalyzer 2100, and re-quantified with the KAPA Library Quantification kit. A separate single-read 150-cycle Illumina NextSeq 550 flow cell was used to sequence each immunoSEQ 96-well plate. Under the source paper's analysis protocol: Because the immunoSEQ output held only junctional sequences and lacked quality scores, the filtering could not match the filtering applied to full-length reads. To assign V/J genes and CDR3, sequences were annotated against IMGT germline references using PyIR, a Python wrapper for IgBLAST v1.9. Reads were removed for weak V/J assignments (E-value above 1e-6), missing CDR3, stop codons, out-of-frame junctions, or ambiguous translated residues. A V3J clonotype was defined by an identical inferred V gene, J gene, and CDR3 amino acid sequence. The percentage overlap between two repertoires was calculated by dividing the number of shared unique clonotypes by the size of the smaller repertoire. RTK rarefaction, the Chao1 estimator, and Recon v2.1 estimates of unobserved clonotypes were used to assess repertoire richness. For all TCRbeta clonotypes obtained by the gDNA method from several donors, generation probabilities were computed with OLGA. TCRdb limited this immuneACCESS table to in-frame rearrangements with V and J called. A share of clones is missing; checked studies link under half to unresolved V genes, and the rest is unexplained. That table furnishes V, J and clone size, whereas the DNA furnished D and trimming. In this sample the table shows some 2,100,000 clones, 90% to 96% of which occur a single time. Clones ranked in the top ten supply 0.13% of the sample.

Remarks on this clone: Its antigen has not been determined. One base away there is no much larger clone; base qualities are not given.

Donors were healthy HIV-negative adults with no recently reported acute infections or vaccinations. Only Caucasian adults living in Nashville, Tennessee, USA were represented among the donors. CD4+ T cells were enriched through magnetic negative selection, after which naive cells were positively selected on CD45RA and the remaining negative fraction served as the memory subset. Blood was obtained by leukapheresis, after which PBMCs were separated by Ficoll-Histopaque density gradient centrifugation and cryopreserved in liquid nitrogen vapor phase. Analytical flow cytometry was used to check the purity and quantity of every magnetically sorted T cell population. From each sorted fraction, genomic DNA was isolated and quantified by UV absorbance on a Nanodrop 2000c.

Here the chain combines TRBV18 and TRBJ2-2; TRBD1 is a weak D gene call, 6 bases matching. The sequencing sample was made of naive CD4+ T cells sorted from blood. The cell subset or site label corresponds to: CD45RA+ positively selected. The receptor was isolated from a man aged 18 to 29 in good health. The DNA sequence is TGTGCCAGCTCACCACGGGACACTTTTTTAACGAACACCGGGGAGCTGTTTTTT. This sequence encodes CASSPRDTFLTNTGELFF.